One and the same sample provided the 8 T cell receptor beta chains below, sequenced in a study of blood T cell repertoires in COVID-19 (dated by TCRdb to the early 2020s). Library creation used the immunoSEQ multiplex PCR assay. TCRdb stores this immuneACCESS table with in-frame sequences only. Part of the clones is absent; in the studies checked, under half of the shortfall reflects unresolved V genes, and no reason is known for the rest. The sample includes over 80,000 clones, with over 75% observed a single time. The top ten constitute approximately 2.9% of the sample. Sequencing was performed on peripheral blood. These receptor sequences come from an elderly woman with acute or convalescent COVID-19.

V is TRBV28 and J is TRBJ1-2, with D unclear. Germline values: CDR1 MDHEN, CDR2 SYDVKM. The V gene lost 5 bases and the J gene lost 5 bases, with 15 bases spanning the gap. The CDR3 consists of 14 residues. CDR3 loop: CASSTHDGGYGYTF. The CDR3 coding sequence is TGTGCCAGCAGTACGCACGATGGAGGGTATGGCTACACCTTC.

The chain joins TRBV5-1 to TRBJ2-2, with 8 bases fitting TRBD1. Germline V gene sequence: CDR1 SGHRS, CDR2 YFSETQ. The ends lost 5 bases at V and 4 bases at J; junction bases unmatched: 7. The CDR3 covers 15 residues. CDR3 in DNA: TGCGCCAGCAGTCTCGCCAGGGGGCCCACCGGGGAGCTGTTTTTT. This codes for CASSLARGPTGELFF. The full variable domain, its missing parts supplied by reference TRBV5-1 and TRBJ2-2, is KAGVTQTPRYLIKTRGQQVTLSCSPISGHRSVSWYQQTPGQGLQFLFEYFSETQRNKGNFPGRFSGRQFSNSRSEMNVSTLELGDSALYLCASSLARGPTGELFFGEGSRLTVL.

This rearrangement joins TRBV28 to TRBJ2-4; no definite D call. V lost 3 bases to trimming and J lost 0 bases, with 6 bases between them. The germline V gene encodes CDR1 MDHEN and CDR2 SYDVKM. CDR3 size: 14 residues. The CDR3 nucleotides read TGTGCCAGCAGTTTGAGTCCAGCCAAAAACATTCAGTACTTC. Its translation: CASSLSPAKNIQYF.

The chain joins TRBV6-2 or TRBV6-3 to TRBJ2-5; D may be TRBD2 (5 bases). The CDR3 is made up of 15 amino acids. Germline assignment: CDR1 MNHEY and CDR2 SVGEGT. V was cut by 4 bases and J by 1 base, with 13 bases left in between. The CDR3 is CASSSRVWRQETQYF. CDR3 DNA sequence: TGTGCCAGCAGTTCGAGGGTCTGGCGCCAAGAGACCCAGTACTTC.

The genes are TRBV5-1 and TRBJ1-1, with a weak D call TRBD1 (6 bases). The CDR3 is 16 amino acids. Per the germline V gene, CDR1 is SGHRS and CDR2 is YFSETQ. V lost 0 bases, J lost 5 bases, and 17 bases lay in between. This CDR3 reads CASSLGGARGRTEAFF. In DNA form, the CDR3 reads TGCGCCAGCAGCTTGGGAGGTGCAAGGGGGAGAACTGAAGCTTTCTTT.

J is TRBJ1-1 and V is TRBV19; TRBD1 aligns across 8 bases. J gave up 11 bases and V 9 bases, and 11 bases lay outside the gene matches. In germline, CDR1 is LNHDA, CDR2 SQIVND (reference sequence). This CDR3 is 12 amino acids long. The CDR3 sequence is CASHRTGSEAFF. DNA of the CDR3: TGTGCCAGCCATAGGACAGGGTCGGAGGCTTTCTTT. Based on the CDR3 plus reference TRBV19 and TRBJ1-1, the full variable domain is DGGITQSPKYLFRKEGQNVTLSCEQNLNHDAMYWYRQDPGQGLRLIYYSQIVNDFQKGDIAEGYSVSREKKESFPLTVTSAQKNPTAFYLCASHRTGSEAFFGQGTRLTVV.

This sequence joins TRBV7-3 and TRBJ1-1; D gene uncertain. V lost 5 bases and J lost 3, with 10 bases in between. CDR1 and CDR2 (germline): SGHTA, FQGTGA. This CDR3 comprises 13 residues. The CDR3 loop is CASSDGGYTEAFF. The CDR3, as DNA: TGTGCCAGCAGCGACGGCGGTTACACTGAAGCTTTCTTT. Filled out from reference TRBV7-3 and TRBJ1-1, the complete variable domain reads GAGVSQTPSNKVTEKGKYVELRCDPISGHTALYWYRQSLGQGPEFLIYFQGTGAADDSGLPNDRFFAVRPEGSVSTLKIQRTERGDSAVYLCASSDGGYTEAFFGQGTRLTVV.

This chain joins TRBV6-6 and TRBJ1-2; TRBD1 matches 8 bases. The CDR3 loop spans 14 amino acids. V shed 6 bases, J shed 7 bases, and the junction held 10 bases outside the gene matches. CDR1 and CDR2 (germline): MNHNY, SVGAGI (reference sequence). As DNA, the CDR3 is TGTGCCAGCAGAGACCAGGGGGCAGTTGGTGGCTACACCTTC. It yields the protein CASRDQGAVGGYTF.